This T cell receptor beta chain was captured in a study of shared clonotypes between healthy human individuals. Study at large: The people who gave samples were two women and a few men aged 18 to 49. The study, taken as a whole, reports: Specimens sampled were limited to blood, with tissue repertoires likely differing. The study's rarefaction showed incomplete sorted-subset sequencing despite large depth.

In the case of this clone: The antigen remains undetermined.

Method: immunoSEQ multiplex PCR; TCRdb's copy keeps in-frame clones and lacks some. Here the sample spans roughly 2,500,000 clones, approximately 93% being singletons. The J segment lost 4 bases and the V segment lost 4 bases, leaving 13 bases of the junction unmatched. Germline CDR1 and CDR2: SGDLS and YYNGEE. The length of the CDR3 is 16 residues. The chain employs TRBV9 and TRBJ1-2; TRBD1 aligns across 7 bases. Sample: naive CD4+ T cells from PBMCs. Noted subset: CD45RA+ positively selected. This sequence was found in a man aged 18 to 35 in good health. Some clones in this sample may be carry-over from other donors' samples. The chain's CDR3 is CASSPRGGQESYGYTF. In DNA, the CDR3 is TGTGCCAGCAGCCCACGGGGAGGACAGGAGTCCTATGGCTACACCTTC.